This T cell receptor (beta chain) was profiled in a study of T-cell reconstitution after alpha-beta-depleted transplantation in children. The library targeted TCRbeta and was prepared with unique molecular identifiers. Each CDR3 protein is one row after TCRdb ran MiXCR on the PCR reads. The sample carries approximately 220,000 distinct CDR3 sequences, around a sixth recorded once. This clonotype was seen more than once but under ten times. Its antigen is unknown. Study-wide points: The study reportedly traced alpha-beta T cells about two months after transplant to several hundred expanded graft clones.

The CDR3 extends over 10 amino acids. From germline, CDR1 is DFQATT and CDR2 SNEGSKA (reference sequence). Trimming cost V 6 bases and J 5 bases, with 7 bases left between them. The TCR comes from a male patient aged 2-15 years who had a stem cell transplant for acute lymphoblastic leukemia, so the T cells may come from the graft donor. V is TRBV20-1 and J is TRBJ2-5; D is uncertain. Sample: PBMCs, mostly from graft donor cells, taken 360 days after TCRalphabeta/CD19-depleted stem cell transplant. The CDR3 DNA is TGCAGTGCCAGGCGGGAGACCCAGTACTTC. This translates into CSARRETQYF.